The subject of this entry is one T cell receptor beta chain. Antigen unknown. This record comes from a study of regulatory T cells in long-lasting Graves disease. Study results and caveats: Reduced TCR diversity was observed in persistent Graves' patients versus newly diagnosed patients.

Regarding time point: newly diagnosed GD, antithyroid drugs for less than 3 months. PBMCs were the source of the RNA used for TCR sequencing. Germline lookup yields CDR1 SEHNR and CDR2 FQNEAQ (reference sequence). V was cut by 5 bases and J by 3 bases, with 14 bases left in between. The CDR3 length is 15 residues. Arm-PCR of CDR3 regions with iRepertoire HTBI primers generated TCR beta libraries. In TCRdb, the multiplex PCR reads were re-called with MiXCR into one record per CDR3 protein. The sample comprises roughly 520,000 distinct CDR3 sequences, about 12% of which are singletons, and about 8.3% rests with the top ten. These same data were also listed under a study on T cells in Graves' hyperthyroidism and ophthalmopathy.

The sequences come from peripheral blood mononuclear cells (PBMCs), collected at new diagnosis, from a patient treated with antithyroid drugs. The gene calls are TRBV7-9 and TRBJ2-1; D call uncertain. This receptor was obtained from a woman between 25 and 40 years old with Graves disease. The chain's CDR3 is CASSPSASGYNEQFF. The CDR3, as DNA: TGTGCCAGCAGCCCGTCAGCCTCCGGCTACAATGAGCAGTTCTTC.